This TCR beta chain was sequenced in a study of early T cells in non-severe SARS-CoV-2 infection. Across the study: Whole-blood bulk RNA, unsorted, was sequenced, and chains were unpaired.

Germline assignment: CDR1 LNHDA and CDR2 SQIVND (reference sequence). The CDR3 is made up of 13 amino acids. V shed 7 bases and J shed 5 bases, with 12 bases lying between them. To note about this clonotype: What it binds is unknown.

The protocol attached unique molecular identifiers to individual cDNA molecules. TCRdb recomputed calls from the 5' RACE reads with MiXCR, one row per CDR3 protein. This sample has about 62,000 distinct CDR3 sequences; approximately 9.3% occur once, and the top ten carry less than 1.5%. Study-wide results and limits: Using VDJdb, the matching emphasized anti-spike CD8 responses while missing private and CD4 specificities.

The gene calls are TRBV19 and TRBJ1-5; D may be TRBD1 (6 bases). The sequencing sample was made of whole blood. The receptor's source is an adult who was a healthcare worker with PCR-confirmed SARS-CoV-2 infection or an uninfected control (not recorded which). In nucleotides, the CDR3 is TGTGCCAGTAAAAACAGGGAGGATCAGCCCCAGCATTTT. Translated, it gives CASKNREDQPQHF. Looking up the rest from reference TRBV19 and TRBJ1-5 gives the full variable domain: DGGITQSPKYLFRKEGQNVTLSCEQNLNHDAMYWYRQDPGQGLRLIYYSQIVNDFQKGDIAEGYSVSREKKESFPLTVTSAQKNPTAFYLCASKNREDQPQHFGDGTRLSIL.